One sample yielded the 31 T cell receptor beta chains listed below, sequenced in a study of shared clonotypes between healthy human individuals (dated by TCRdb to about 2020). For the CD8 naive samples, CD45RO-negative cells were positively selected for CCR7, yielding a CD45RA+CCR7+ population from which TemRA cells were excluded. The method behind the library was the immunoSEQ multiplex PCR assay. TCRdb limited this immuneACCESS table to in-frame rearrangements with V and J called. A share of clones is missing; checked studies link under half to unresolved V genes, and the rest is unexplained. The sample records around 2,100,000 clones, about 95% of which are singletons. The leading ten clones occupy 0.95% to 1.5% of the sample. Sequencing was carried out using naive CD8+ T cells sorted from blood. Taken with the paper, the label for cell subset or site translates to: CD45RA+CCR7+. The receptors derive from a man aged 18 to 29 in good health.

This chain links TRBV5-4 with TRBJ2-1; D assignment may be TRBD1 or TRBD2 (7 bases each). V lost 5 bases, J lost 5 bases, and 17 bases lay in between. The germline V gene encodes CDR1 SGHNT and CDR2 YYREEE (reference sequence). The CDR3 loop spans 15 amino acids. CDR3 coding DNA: TGTGCCAGCAGGTCAGGGGGGGACTGGGACAATGAGCAGTTCTTC. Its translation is CASRSGGDWDNEQFF.

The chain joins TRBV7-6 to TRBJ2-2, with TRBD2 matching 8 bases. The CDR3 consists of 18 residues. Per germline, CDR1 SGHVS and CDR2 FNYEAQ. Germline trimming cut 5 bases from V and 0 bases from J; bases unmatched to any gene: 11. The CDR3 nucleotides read TGTGCCAGCAGCCAATCATTAGCGGGGCCTACGAACACCGGGGAGCTGTTTTTT. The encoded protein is CASSQSLAGPTNTGELFF.

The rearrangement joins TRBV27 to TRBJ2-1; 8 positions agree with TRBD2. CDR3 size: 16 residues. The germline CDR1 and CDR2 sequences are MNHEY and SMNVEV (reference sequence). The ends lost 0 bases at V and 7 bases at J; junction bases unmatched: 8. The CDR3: CASSLSAGTSKNEQFF. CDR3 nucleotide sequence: TGTGCCAGCAGTTTATCGGCCGGGACTAGTAAGAATGAGCAGTTCTTC.

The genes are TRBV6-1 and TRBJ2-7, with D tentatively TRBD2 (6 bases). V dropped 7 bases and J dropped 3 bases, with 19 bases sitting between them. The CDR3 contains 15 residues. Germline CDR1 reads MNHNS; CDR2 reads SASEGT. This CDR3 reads CASKVAVDTYYEQYF. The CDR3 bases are TGTGCCAGCAAAGTAGCGGTGGACACCTACTACGAGCAGTACTTC.

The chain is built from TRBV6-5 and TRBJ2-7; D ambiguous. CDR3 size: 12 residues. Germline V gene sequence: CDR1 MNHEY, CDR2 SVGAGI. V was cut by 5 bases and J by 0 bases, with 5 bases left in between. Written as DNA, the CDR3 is TGTGCCAGCAGTCCACTCTCCTACGAGCAGTACTTC. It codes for CASSPLSYEQYF.

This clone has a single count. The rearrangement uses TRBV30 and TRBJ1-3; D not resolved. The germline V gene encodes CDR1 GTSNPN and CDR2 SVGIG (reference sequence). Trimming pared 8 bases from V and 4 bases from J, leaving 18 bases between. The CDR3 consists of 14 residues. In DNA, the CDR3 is TGTGCCCTGGAATCCACCTTCCAGGGAAACACCATATATTTT. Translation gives CALESTFQGNTIYF.

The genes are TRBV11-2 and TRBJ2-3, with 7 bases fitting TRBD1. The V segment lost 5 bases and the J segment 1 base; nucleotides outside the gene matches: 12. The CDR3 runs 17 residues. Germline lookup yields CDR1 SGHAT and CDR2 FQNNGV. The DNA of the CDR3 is TGTGCCAGCAGCCATTTTTGGACAGGTAACCGCACAGATACGCAGTATTTT. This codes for CASSHFWTGNRTDTQYF.

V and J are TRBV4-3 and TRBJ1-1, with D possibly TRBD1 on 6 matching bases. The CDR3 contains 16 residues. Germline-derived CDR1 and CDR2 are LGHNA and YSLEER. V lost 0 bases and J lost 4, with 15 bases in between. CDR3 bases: TGCGCCAGCAGCCAAGAACTTGGGGGGCGAGGCACTGAAGCTTTCTTT. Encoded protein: CASSQELGGRGTEAFF.

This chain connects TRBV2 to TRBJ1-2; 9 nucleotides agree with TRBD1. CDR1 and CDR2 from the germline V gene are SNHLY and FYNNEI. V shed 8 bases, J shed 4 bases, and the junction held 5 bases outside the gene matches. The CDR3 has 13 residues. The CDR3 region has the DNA TGTGCCAGCTGGGGACAGGGCATCTATGGCTACACCTTC. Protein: CASWGQGIYGYTF.

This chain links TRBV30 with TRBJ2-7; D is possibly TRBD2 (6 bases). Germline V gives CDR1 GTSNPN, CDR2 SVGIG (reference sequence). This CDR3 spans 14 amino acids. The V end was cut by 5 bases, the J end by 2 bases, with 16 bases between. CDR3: CAWGGGFGPYEQYF. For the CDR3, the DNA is TGTGCCTGGGGTGGAGGGTTCGGGCCCTACGAGCAGTACTTC.

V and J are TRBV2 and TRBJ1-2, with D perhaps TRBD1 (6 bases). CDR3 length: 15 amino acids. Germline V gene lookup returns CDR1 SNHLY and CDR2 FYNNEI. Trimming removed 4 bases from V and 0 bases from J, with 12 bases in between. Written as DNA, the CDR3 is TGTGCCAGCAGTGTCGACAGGCCGGCTAACTATGGCTACACCTTC. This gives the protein CASSVDRPANYGYTF.

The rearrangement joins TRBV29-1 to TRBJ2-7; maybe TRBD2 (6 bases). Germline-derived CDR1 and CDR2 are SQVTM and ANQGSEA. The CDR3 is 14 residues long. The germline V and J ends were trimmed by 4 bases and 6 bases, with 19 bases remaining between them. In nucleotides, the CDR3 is TGCAGCGTTGCGGGGGTCCAGGGCTACGTCGAGCAGTACTTC. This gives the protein CSVAGVQGYVEQYF.

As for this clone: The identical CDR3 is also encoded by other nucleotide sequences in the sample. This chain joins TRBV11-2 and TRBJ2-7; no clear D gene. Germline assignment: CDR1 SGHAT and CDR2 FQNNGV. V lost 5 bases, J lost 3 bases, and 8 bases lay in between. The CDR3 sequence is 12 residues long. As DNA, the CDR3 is TGTGCCAGCAGCCCAGATAGCTACGAGCAGTACTTC. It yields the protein CASSPDSYEQYF.

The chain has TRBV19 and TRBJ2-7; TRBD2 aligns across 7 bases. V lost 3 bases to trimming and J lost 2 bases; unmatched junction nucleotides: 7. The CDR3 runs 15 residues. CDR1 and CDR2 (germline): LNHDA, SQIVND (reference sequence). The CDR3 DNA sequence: TGTGCCAGTAGTATTGCGGGGGAGGCGACCTACGAGCAGTACTTC. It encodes CASSIAGEATYEQYF.

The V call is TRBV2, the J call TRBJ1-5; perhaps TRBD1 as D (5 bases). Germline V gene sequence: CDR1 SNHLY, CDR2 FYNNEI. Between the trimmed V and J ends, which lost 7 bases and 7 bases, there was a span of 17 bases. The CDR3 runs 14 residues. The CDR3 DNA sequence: TGTGCCAGCACTCTACTAGGGGACGACCAGCCCCAGCATTTT. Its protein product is CASTLLGDDQPQHF.

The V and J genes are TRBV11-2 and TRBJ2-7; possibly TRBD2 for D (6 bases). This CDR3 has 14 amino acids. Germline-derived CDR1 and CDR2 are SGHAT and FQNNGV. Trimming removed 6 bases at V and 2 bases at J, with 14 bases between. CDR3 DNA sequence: TGTGCCAGCAGTTCGGGACTCCAAACCTACGAGCAGTACTTC. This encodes CASSSGLQTYEQYF.

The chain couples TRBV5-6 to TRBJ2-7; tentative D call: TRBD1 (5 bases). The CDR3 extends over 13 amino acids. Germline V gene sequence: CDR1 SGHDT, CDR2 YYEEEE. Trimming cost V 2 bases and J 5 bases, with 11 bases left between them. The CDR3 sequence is CASSLGVEDEQYF. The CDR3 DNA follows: TGTGCCAGCAGCTTAGGGGTTGAGGACGAGCAGTACTTC.

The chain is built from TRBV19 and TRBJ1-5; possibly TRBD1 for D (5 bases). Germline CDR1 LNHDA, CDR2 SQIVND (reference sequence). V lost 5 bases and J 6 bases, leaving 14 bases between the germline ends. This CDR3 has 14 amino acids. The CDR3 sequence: CASSWGTLSQPQHF. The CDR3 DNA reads TGTGCCAGTAGTTGGGGGACTCTGAGTCAGCCCCAGCATTTT.

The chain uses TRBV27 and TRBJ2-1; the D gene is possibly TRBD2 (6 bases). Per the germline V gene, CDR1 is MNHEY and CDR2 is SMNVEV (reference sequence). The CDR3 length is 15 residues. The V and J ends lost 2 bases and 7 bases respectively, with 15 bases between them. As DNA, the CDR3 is TGTGCCAGCAGTTTAGGACTAATCCGCCGTAATGAGCAGTTCTTC. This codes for CASSLGLIRRNEQFF.

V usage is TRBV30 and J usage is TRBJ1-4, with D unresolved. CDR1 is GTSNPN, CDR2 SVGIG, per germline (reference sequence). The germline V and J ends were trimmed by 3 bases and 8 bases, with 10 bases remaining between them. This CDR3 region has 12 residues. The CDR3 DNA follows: TGTGCCTGGAGCTCCGCGTACGAAAAACTGTTTTTT. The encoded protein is CAWSSAYEKLFF.

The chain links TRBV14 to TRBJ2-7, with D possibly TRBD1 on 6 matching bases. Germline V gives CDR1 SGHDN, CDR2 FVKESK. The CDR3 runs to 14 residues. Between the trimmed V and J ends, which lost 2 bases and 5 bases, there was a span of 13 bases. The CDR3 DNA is TGTGCCAGCAGCCAAATTAACAGGGTCCACGAGCAGTACTTC. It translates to CASSQINRVHEQYF.

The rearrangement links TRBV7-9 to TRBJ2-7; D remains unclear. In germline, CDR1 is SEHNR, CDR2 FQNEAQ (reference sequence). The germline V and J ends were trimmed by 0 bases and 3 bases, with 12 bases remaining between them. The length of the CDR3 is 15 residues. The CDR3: CASSLAPELGYEQYF. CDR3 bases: TGTGCCAGCAGCTTAGCCCCCGAGTTGGGCTACGAGCAGTACTTC.

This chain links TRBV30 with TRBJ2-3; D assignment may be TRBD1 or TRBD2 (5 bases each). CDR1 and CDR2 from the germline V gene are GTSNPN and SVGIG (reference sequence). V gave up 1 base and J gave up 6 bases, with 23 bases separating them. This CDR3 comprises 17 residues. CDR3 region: CAWSGTVRDGLWDTQYF. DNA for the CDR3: TGTGCCTGGAGTGGAACCGTTAGGGACGGCCTGTGGGATACGCAGTATTTT.

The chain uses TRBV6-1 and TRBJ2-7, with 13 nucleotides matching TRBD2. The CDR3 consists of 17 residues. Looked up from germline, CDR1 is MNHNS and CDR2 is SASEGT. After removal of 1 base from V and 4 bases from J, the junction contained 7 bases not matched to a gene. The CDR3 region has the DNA TGTGCCAGCAGTGAAGGCCCTGGGACTAGCGGGATGTACGAGCAGTACTTC. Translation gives CASSEGPGTSGMYEQYF.

CDR3 amino acids: CASMLAGGSTDTQYF. The CDR3 DNA is TGCGCCAGCATGTTAGCGGGAGGAAGCACAGATACGCAGTATTTT. This rearrangement joins TRBV10-2 to TRBJ2-3; 10 bases agree with TRBD2. Germline V gene data show CDR1 as WSHSY and CDR2 as SAAADI. The CDR3 spans 15 residues. V lost 7 bases, J lost 0 bases, and 4 bases stayed unmatched.

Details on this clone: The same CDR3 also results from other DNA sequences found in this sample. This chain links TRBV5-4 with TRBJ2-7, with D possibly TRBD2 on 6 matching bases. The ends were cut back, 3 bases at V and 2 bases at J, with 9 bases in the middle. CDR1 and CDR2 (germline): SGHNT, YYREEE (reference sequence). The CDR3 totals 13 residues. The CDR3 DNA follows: TGTGCCAGCAGCTCGGGACTCACCTACGAGCAGTACTTC. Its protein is CASSSGLTYEQYF.

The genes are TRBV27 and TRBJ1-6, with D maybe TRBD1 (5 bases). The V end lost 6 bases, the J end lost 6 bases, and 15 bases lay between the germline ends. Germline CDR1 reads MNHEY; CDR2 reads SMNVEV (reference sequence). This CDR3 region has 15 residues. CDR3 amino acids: CASSPGAGANSPLHF. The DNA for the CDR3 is TGTGCCAGCAGCCCCGGGGCGGGCGCTAATTCACCCCTCCACTTT.

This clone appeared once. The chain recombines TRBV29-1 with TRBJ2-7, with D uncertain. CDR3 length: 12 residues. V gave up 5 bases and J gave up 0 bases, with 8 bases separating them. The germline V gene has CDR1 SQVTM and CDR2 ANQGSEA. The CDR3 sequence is CSVSRDSYEQYF. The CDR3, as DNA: TGCAGCGTTTCCAGAGACTCCTACGAGCAGTACTTC.

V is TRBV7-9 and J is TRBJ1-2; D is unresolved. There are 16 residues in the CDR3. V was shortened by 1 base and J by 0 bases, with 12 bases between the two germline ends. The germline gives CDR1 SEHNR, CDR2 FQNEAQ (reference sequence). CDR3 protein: CASSLESGIANYGYTF. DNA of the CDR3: TGTGCCAGCAGCTTAGAATCCGGAATAGCTAACTATGGCTACACCTTC.

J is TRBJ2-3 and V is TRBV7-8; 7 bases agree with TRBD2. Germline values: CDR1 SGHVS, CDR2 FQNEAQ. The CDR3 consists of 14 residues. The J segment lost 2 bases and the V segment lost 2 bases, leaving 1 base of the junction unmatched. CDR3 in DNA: TGTGCCAGCAGCTTACTAGCGGTCACAGATACGCAGTATTTT. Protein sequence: CASSLLAVTDTQYF.

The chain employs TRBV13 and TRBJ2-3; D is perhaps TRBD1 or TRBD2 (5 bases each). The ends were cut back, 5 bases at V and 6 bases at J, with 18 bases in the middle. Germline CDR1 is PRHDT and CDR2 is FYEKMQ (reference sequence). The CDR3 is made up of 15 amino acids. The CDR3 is CASSPLTGLRDTQYF. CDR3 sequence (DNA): TGTGCCAGCAGCCCCCTTACGGGGCTAAGGGATACGCAGTATTTT.